This TCR beta chain was sequenced for a study of long-term antiretroviral therapy in people with HIV. Study-wide context: The study's earliest collections predate the 2015 immediate-ART recommendation by about a decade. Regarding the study as a whole: Relative to transplant donor controls, diversity remained lower despite increasing after ART.

Turning to this clone: Its antigen remains unknown.

None of the participants with HIV were treated outside the United States. It was version v3.0 of the immunoSEQ assay that was run at survey level. Sequencing used immunoSEQ multiplex PCR; TCRdb keeps in-frame clones, though not all of them. The table lists approximately 23,000 clones, roughly 84% of them singletons. V was clipped by 4 bases and J by 0 bases; unmatched bases: 4. Germline CDR1 and CDR2: SEHNR and FQNEAQ (reference sequence). CDR3 length equals 15 residues. This receptor was obtained from a man aged 25 to 45 with HIV. The sample in question was unsorted PBMCs, obtained about 6.1 years after starting antiretroviral therapy. The chain links TRBV7-9 to TRBJ1-1; 8 nucleotides match TRBD1. For the CDR3, the DNA is TGTGCCAGCAGCTCGGAGACAGGGGTGAACACTGAAGCTTTCTTT. This translates into CASSSETGVNTEAFF.